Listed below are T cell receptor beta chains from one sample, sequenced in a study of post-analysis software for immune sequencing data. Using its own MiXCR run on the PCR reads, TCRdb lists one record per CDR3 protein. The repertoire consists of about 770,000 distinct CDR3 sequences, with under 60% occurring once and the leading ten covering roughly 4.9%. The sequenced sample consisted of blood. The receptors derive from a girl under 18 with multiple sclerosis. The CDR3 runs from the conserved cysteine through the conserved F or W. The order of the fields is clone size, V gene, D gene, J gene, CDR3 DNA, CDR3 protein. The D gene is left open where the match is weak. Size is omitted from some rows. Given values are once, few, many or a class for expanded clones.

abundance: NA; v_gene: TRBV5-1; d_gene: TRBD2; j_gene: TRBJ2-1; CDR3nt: TGCGCCAGCAGCTTCCGGACTAGCGGACCACACAATGAGCAGTTCTTC; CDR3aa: CASSFRTSGPHNEQFF
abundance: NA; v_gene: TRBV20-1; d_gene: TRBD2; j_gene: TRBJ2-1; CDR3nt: TGCAGTGCTAGAGATGTATCCAGCGGGAGCTTCCGACCTGAGCAGTTCTTC; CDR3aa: CSARDVSSGSFRPEQFF
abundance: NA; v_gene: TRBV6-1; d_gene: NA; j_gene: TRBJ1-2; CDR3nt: TGTGCCAGCAGTGTCCCCGGGAGGGTACATGGCTACACCTTC; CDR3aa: CASSVPGRVHGYTF
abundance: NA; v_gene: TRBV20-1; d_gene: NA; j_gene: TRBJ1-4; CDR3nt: TGCAGTGCTAGAGAAAACGTCCGGACCGGGTGGATGAAAGGACTGTTTTTT; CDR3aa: CSARENVRTGWMKGLFF
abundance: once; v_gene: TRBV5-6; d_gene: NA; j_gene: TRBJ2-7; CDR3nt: TGTGCCAGCAGCATCCTACGGGACGCCTACGAGCGGTACTTC; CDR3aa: CASSILRDAYERYF
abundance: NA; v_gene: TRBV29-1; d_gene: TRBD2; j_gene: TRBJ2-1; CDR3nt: TGCAGCGTCGGACTAGCGGGCGGGAATGAGCAGTTCTTC; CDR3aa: CSVGLAGGNEQFF
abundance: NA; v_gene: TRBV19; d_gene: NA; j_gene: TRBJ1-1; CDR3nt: TGTGCCAGTAGTTCCGGCCTGGGGGCTTTCTTT; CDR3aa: CASSSGLGAFF
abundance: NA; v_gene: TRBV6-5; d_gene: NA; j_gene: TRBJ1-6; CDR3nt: TGTGCCAGCAGTTTCTACCCCCGGGAACCCCTCCACTTT; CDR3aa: CASSFYPREPLHF
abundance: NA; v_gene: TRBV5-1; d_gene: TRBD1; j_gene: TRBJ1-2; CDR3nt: TGCGCCAGCAGCCTCAACGGACAGGGGGACTATGGCTACACCTTC; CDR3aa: CASSLNGQGDYGYTF
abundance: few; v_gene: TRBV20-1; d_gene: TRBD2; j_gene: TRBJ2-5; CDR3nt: TGCAGTGCTAGAGCTAGCGGGAGGACTCAGGGGACCCAGTACTTC; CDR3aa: CSARASGRTQGTQYF
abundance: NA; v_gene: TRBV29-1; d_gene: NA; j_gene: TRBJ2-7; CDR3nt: TGCAGCGTTGTCGCTTTTTTAGGGTATGGTACCGAGCAGTACTTC; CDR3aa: CSVVAFLGYGTEQYF
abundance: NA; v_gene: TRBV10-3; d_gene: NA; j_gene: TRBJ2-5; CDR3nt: TGTGCCATCAGTGATTCGGGGGTAGCTACCAAGGGAGAGACCCAGTACTTC; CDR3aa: CAISDSGVATKGETQYF
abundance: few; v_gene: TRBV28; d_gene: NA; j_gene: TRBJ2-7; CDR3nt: TGTGCCAGCAGTTATTCAGCGCCCTACGAGCAGTACTTC; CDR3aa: CASSYSAPYEQYF
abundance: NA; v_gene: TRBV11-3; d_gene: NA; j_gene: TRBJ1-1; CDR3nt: TGTGCCAGCAGCTTAGAGGGGACGTGGGGCCAACCGAACACTGAAGCTTTCTTT; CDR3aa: CASSLEGTWGQPNTEAFF
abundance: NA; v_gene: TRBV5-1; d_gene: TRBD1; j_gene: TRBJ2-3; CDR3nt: TGCGCCAGCAGCTCTCTCTACCCGGGACAGCCCACAGATACGCAGTATTTT; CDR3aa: CASSSLYPGQPTDTQYF
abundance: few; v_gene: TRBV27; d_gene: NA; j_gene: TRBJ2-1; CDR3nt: TGTGCCAGCAGTGTCGACGAAAGGGGGTACAATGAGCAGTTCTTC; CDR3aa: CASSVDERGYNEQFF
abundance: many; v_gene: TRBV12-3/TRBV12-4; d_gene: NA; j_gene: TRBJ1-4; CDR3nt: TGTGCCAGCAGTCCACAGAGGGGATCCGAAAAACTGTTTTTT; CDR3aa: CASSPQRGSEKLFF
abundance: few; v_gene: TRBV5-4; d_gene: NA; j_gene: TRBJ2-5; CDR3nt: TGTGCCAGCAGCGCAGACCAGGGGAACCAAGAGACCCAGTACTTC; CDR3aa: CASSADQGNQETQYF
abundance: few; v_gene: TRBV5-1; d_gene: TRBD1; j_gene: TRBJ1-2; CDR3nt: TGCGCCAGCAGCTTATCGACAGGGAGATATGGCTACACCTTC; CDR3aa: CASSLSTGRYGYTF
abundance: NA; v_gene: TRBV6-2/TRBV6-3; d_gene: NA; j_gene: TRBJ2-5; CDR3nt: TGTGCCAGCAGTTACTCCGGACGGGTGGAGACCCAGTACTTC; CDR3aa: CASSYSGRVETQYF
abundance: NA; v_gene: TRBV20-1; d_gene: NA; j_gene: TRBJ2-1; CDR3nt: TGCAGTGCCCGAGATCCTTTCGGGAGTGGTTACAATGAGCAGTTCTTC; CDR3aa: CSARDPFGSGYNEQFF
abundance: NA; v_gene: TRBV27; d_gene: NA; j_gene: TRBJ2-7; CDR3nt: TGTGCCAGCAGGGGACTTTTCCCTTATTCCGAGCAGTACTTC; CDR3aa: CASRGLFPYSEQYF
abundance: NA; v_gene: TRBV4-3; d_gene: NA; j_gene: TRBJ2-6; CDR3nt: TGCGCCAGCAGCCAAGATAGGGGATGGGTGATGAACTCTGGGGCCAACGTCCTGACTTTC; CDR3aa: CASSQDRGWVMNSGANVLTF
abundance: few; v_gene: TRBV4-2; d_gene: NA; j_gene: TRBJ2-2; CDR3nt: TGTGCCAGCAGCCAAGAGGCCCGCAGCACCGGGGAGCTGTTTTTT; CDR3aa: CASSQEARSTGELFF
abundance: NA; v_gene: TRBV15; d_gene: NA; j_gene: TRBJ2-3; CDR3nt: TGTGCCACCAGCAAAGATGGGACACCAGACCCCACAGATACGCAGTATTTT; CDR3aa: CATSKDGTPDPTDTQYF
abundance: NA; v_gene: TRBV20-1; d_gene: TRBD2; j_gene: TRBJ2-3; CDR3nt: TGCAGTGCTAGCCCCCTACTAGCGGGAGCCACAGATACGCAGTATTTT; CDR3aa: CSASPLLAGATDTQYF
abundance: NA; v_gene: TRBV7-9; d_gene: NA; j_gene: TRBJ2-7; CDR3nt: TGTGCCAGCAGCTTAGGGGGGTCTACCCACGAGCAGTACTTC; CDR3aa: CASSLGGSTHEQYF
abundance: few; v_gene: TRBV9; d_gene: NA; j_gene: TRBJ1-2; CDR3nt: TGTGCCAGCAGCGCCCCGGGACATTCAGCCTATGGCTACACCTTC; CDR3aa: CASSAPGHSAYGYTF
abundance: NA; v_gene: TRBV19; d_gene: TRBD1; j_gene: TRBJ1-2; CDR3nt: TGTGCCAGTAGTTTTTCAGCCGGGACAGGGGAAGGCTACACCTTC; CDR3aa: CASSFSAGTGEGYTF
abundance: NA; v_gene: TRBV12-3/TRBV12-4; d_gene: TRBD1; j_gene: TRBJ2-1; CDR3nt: TGTGCCAGCAGTTTAGCGCTGACAGGGTGGAATGAGCAGTTCTTC; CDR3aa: CASSLALTGWNEQFF
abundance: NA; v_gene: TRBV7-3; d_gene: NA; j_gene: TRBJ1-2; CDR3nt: TGTGCCAGCAGCTTAAGGGCCGATGGGGGGGCCGGCTACACCTTC; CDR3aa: CASSLRADGGAGYTF
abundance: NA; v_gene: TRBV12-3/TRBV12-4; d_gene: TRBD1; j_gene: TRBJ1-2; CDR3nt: TGTGCCAGCAGTCCTACAGGGGCGGGGGGCTACACCTTC; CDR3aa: CASSPTGAGGYTF
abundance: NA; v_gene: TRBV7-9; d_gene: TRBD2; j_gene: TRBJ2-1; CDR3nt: TGTGCCAGCAGCGATGACTGGACTAGCGGCTACAATGAGCAGTTCTTC; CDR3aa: CASSDDWTSGYNEQFF
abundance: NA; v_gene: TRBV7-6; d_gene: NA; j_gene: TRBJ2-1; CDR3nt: TGTGCCAGCAGCTTAGCGGTCACTAGAATGGACAATGAGCAGTTCTTC; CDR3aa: CASSLAVTRMDNEQFF
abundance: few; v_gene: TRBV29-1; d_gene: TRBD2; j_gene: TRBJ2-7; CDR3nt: TGCAGCGTTGAGGGGGTGAGCGGGGGTCGCTCCTACGAGCAGTACTTC; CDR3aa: CSVEGVSGGRSYEQYF
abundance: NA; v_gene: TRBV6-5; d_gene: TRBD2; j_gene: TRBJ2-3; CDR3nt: TGTGCCAGCAGCCGACAAGCGGGAGACGGTACAGATACGCAGTATTTT; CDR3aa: CASSRQAGDGTDTQYF
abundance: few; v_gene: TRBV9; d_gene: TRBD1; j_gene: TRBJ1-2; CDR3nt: TGTGCCAGCAGCGCGGCGGACAGGGCGGCCCCCTATGGCTACACCTTC; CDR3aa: CASSAADRAAPYGYTF
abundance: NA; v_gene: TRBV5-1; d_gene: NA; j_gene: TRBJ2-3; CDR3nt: TGCGCCAGCTCCCACCCCCTCACAGATACGCAGTATTTT; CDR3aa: CASSHPLTDTQYF
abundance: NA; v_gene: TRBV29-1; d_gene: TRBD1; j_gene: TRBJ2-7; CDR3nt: TGCAGCGCGACAGGGGGCGAATCCTACGAGCAGTACTTC; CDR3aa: CSATGGESYEQYF
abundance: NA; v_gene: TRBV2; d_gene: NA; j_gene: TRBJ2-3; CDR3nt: TGTGCCAGCGGCGAGGGGGGCACAGATACGCAGTATTTT; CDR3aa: CASGEGGTDTQYF
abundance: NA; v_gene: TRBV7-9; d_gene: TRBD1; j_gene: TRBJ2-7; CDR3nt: TGTGCCAGCAGCTCGACCGGGACAGCCTACGAGCAGTACTTC; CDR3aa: CASSSTGTAYEQYF
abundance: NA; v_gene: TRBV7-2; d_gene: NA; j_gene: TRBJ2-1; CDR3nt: TGTGCCAGCAGCTTAGTATTGGGCAATGAGCAGTTCTTC; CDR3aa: CASSLVLGNEQFF
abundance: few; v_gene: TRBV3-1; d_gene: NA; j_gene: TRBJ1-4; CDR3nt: TGTGCCAGCAGCCAGGGAACAGGAGTGACTGAAAAACTGTTTTTT; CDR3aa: CASSQGTGVTEKLFF